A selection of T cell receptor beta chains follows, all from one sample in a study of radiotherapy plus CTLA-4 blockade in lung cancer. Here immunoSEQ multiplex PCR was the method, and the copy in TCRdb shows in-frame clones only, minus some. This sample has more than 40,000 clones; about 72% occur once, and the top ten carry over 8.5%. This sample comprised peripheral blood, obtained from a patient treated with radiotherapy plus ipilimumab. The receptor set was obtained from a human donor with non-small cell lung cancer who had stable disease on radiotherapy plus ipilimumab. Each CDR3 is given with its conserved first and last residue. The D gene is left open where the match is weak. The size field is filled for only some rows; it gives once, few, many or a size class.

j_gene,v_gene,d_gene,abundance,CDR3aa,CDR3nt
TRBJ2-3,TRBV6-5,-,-,CASSYSSTDTQYF,TGTGCCAGCAGTTACTCGAGCACAGATACGCAGTATTTT
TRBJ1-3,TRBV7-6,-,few,CASSRAQGIWAGNTIYF,TGTGCCAGCAGTCGCGCCCAGGGGATATGGGCTGGAAACACCATATATTTT
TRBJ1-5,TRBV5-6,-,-,CASSSGADQPQHF,TGTGCCAGCAGCTCAGGGGCGGATCAGCCCCAGCATTTT
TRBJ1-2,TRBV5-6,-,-,CASSLFQTNYGYTF,TGTGCCAGCAGCTTATTTCAAACTAACTATGGCTACACCTTC
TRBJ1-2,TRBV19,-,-,CASTKSHNYGYTF,TGTGCCAGTACTAAGTCCCATAACTATGGCTACACCTTC
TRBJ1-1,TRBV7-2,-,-,CASSLGPDRRTEAFF,TGTGCCAGCAGCTTAGGGCCAGACAGGCGGACTGAAGCTTTCTTT
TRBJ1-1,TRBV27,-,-,CASSLSNRVMGSGTFF,TGTGCCAGCAGTTTATCGAACAGGGTCATGGGCTCGGGGACTTTCTTT
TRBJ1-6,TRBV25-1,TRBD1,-,CASSEPTGPNSPLHF,TGTGCCAGCAGTGAACCGACAGGGCCCAATTCACCCCTCCACTTT
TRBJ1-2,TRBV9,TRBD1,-,CASSGKTGVNYGYTF,TGTGCCAGCAGCGGAAAGACAGGGGTGAACTATGGCTACACCTTC
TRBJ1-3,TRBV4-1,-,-,CASSQEQDSGNTIYF,TGCGCCAGCAGCCAAGAACAGGACTCTGGAAACACCATATATTTT
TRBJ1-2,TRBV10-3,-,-,CAIRDPGRNYGYTF,TGTGCCATCAGGGACCCGGGACGGAACTATGGCTACACCTTC
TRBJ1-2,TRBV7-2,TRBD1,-,CASRGQGDDGYTF,TGTGCCAGCAGGGGACAGGGCGACGATGGCTACACCTTC
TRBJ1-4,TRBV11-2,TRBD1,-,CASSRTGGEEKLFF,TGTGCCAGCAGCCGTACAGGGGGCGAGGAAAAACTGTTTTTT
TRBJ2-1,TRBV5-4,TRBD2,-,CASSPGGSGGFLSYNEQFF,TGTGCCAGCAGCCCCGGGGGTAGCGGGGGGTTTTTGTCCTACAATGAGCAGTTCTTC
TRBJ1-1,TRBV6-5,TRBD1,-,CASRETGRNTEAFF,TGTGCCAGCAGGGAGACAGGGAGGAACACTGAAGCTTTCTTT
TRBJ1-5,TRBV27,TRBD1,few,CASSLSKGAQPQHF,TGTGCCAGCAGTTTATCGAAGGGGGCACAGCCCCAGCATTTT
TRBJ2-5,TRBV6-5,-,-,CASKRPQETQYF,TGTGCCAGCAAACGGCCCCAAGAGACCCAGTACTTC
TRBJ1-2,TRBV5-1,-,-,CASSLARVDGYTF,TGCGCCAGCAGCTTGGCTAGGGTAGACGGCTACACCTTC
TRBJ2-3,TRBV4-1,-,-,CASSLGSGLLARTQYF,TGCGCCAGCAGCCTAGGGTCCGGACTGCTCGCTCGTACGCAGTATTTT
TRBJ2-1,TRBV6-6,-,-,CASSTIRGNEQFF,TGTGCCAGCAGTACAATCAGGGGAAATGAGCAGTTCTTC
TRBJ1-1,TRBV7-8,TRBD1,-,CASSLVGQSEAFF,TGTGCCAGCAGCTTAGTGGGACAGAGTGAAGCTTTCTTT
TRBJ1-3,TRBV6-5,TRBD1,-,CAIVDRSGNTIYF,TGTGCCATCGTGGACAGGTCGGGAAACACCATATATTTT
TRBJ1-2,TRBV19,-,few,CASSIQGLAYGYTF,TGTGCCAGTAGTATACAGGGTCTTGCCTATGGCTACACCTTC
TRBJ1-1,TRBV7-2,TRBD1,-,CASSLAWTGEAFF,TGTGCCAGCAGCTTAGCGTGGACAGGTGAAGCTTTCTTT
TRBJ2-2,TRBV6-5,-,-,CASTGDTGELFF,TGTGCCAGCACTGGGGACACCGGGGAGCTGTTTTTT
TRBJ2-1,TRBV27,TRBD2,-,CASSSGTMRNNEQFF,TGTGCCAGCAGCTCCGGGACTATGAGGAACAATGAGCAGTTCTTC
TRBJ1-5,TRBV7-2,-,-,CASSPGGGQPQHF,TGTGCCAGCAGTCCCGGGGGGGGTCAGCCCCAGCATTTT
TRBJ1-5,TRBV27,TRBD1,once,CASRRQGGSQPQHF,TGTGCCAGCAGGAGACAGGGCGGCAGTCAGCCCCAGCATTTT
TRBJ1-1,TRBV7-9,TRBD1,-,CASSLYPQGDGTEAFF,TGTGCCAGCAGCTTGTATCCACAGGGGGATGGTACTGAAGCTTTCTTT
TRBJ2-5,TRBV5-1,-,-,CASSLGPTQETQYF,TGCGCCAGCAGCTTGGGCCCCACTCAAGAGACCCAGTACTTC
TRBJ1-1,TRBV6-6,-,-,CASSHPRDTEAFF,TGTGCCAGCAGTCACCCCAGGGATACTGAAGCTTTCTTT
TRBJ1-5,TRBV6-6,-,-,CASSAGAGNQPQHF,TGTGCCAGCAGTGCAGGGGCGGGCAATCAGCCCCAGCATTTT
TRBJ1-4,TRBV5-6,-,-,CASGRDATNEKLFF,TGTGCCAGCGGACGGGACGCAACTAATGAAAAACTGTTTTTT
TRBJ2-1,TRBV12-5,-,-,CASGLQGNNEQFF,TGTGCTAGTGGTTTACAGGGAAACAATGAGCAGTTCTTC
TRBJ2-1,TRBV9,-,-,CASSVVGGLYNEQFF,TGTGCCAGCAGCGTAGTTGGCGGCCTCTACAATGAGCAGTTCTTC
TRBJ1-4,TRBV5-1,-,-,CASSLDRGNEKLFF,TGCGCCAGCAGCTTGGATAGGGGGAACGAAAAACTGTTTTTT
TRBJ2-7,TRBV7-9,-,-,CASSANTFYEQYF,TGTGCCAGCAGCGCGAATACTTTTTACGAGCAGTACTTC
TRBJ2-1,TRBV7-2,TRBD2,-,CASSWTSGGLNEQFF,TGTGCCAGCAGCTGGACTAGCGGGGGTCTGAATGAGCAGTTCTTC
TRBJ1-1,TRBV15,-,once,CATSRGRETYTEAFF,TGTGCCACCAGCAGAGGCAGGGAGACGTACACTGAAGCTTTCTTT
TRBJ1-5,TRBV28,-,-,CASSLVGNNQPQHF,TGTGCCAGCAGTTTAGTTGGGAACAATCAGCCCCAGCATTTT
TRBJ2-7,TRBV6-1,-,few,CASQGFRGGEQYF,TGTGCCAGCCAGGGTTTCAGGGGAGGCGAGCAGTACTTC
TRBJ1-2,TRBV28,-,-,CASSFSDSYGYTF,TGTGCCAGCAGTTTTTCGGACAGCTATGGCTACACCTTC
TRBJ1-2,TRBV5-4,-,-,CASSFLGKVEGYTF,TGTGCCAGCAGCTTCCTTGGGAAGGTCGAGGGCTACACCTTC
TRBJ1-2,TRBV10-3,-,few,CAISADGYGYTF,TGTGCCATCAGCGCGGACGGCTATGGCTACACCTTC
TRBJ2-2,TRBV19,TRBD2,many,CASSIAGGPSTGELFF,TGTGCCAGTAGTATAGCGGGGGGGCCCAGCACCGGGGAGCTGTTTTTT
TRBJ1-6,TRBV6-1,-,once,CASSEQELYSPLHF,TGTGCCAGCAGTGAACAGGAGCTATATTCACCCCTCCACTTT
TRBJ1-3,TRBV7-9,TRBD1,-,CASSLTGVIGNTIYF,TGTGCCAGCAGCCTAACAGGGGTCATTGGAAACACCATATATTTT
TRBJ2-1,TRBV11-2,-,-,CASSPNGGGAGYNEQFF,TGTGCCAGCAGCCCCAACGGAGGGGGGGCTGGGTACAATGAGCAGTTCTTC
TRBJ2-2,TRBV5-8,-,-,CASSPRRSRGTGELFF,TGTGCCAGCAGCCCACGCCGCAGTAGAGGCACCGGGGAGCTGTTTTTT
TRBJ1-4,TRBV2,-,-,CASSVQGLPGEKLFF,TGTGCCAGCAGTGTTCAAGGACTCCCCGGGGAAAAACTGTTTTTT
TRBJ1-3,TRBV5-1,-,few,CASRSLVSGNTIYF,TGCGCCAGCAGGTCGTTGGTATCTGGAAACACCATATATTTT
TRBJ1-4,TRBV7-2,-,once,CASSPAKGATNEKLFF,TGTGCCAGCAGCCCCGCAAAGGGAGCAACTAATGAAAAACTGTTTTTT